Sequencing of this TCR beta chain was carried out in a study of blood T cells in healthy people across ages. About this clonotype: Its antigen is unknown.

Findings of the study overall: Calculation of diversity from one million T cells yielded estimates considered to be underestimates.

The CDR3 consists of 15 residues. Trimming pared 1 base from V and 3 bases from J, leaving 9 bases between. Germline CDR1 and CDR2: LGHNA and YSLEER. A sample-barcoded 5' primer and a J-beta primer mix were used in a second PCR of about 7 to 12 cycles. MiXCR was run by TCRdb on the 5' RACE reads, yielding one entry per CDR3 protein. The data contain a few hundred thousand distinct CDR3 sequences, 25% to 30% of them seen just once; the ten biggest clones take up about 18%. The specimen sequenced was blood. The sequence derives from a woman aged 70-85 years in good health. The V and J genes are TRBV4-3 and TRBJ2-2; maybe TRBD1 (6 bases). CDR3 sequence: CASSQARGDTGELFF. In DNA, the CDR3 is TGCGCCAGCAGCCAAGCCAGGGGAGACACCGGGGAGCTGTTTTTT.